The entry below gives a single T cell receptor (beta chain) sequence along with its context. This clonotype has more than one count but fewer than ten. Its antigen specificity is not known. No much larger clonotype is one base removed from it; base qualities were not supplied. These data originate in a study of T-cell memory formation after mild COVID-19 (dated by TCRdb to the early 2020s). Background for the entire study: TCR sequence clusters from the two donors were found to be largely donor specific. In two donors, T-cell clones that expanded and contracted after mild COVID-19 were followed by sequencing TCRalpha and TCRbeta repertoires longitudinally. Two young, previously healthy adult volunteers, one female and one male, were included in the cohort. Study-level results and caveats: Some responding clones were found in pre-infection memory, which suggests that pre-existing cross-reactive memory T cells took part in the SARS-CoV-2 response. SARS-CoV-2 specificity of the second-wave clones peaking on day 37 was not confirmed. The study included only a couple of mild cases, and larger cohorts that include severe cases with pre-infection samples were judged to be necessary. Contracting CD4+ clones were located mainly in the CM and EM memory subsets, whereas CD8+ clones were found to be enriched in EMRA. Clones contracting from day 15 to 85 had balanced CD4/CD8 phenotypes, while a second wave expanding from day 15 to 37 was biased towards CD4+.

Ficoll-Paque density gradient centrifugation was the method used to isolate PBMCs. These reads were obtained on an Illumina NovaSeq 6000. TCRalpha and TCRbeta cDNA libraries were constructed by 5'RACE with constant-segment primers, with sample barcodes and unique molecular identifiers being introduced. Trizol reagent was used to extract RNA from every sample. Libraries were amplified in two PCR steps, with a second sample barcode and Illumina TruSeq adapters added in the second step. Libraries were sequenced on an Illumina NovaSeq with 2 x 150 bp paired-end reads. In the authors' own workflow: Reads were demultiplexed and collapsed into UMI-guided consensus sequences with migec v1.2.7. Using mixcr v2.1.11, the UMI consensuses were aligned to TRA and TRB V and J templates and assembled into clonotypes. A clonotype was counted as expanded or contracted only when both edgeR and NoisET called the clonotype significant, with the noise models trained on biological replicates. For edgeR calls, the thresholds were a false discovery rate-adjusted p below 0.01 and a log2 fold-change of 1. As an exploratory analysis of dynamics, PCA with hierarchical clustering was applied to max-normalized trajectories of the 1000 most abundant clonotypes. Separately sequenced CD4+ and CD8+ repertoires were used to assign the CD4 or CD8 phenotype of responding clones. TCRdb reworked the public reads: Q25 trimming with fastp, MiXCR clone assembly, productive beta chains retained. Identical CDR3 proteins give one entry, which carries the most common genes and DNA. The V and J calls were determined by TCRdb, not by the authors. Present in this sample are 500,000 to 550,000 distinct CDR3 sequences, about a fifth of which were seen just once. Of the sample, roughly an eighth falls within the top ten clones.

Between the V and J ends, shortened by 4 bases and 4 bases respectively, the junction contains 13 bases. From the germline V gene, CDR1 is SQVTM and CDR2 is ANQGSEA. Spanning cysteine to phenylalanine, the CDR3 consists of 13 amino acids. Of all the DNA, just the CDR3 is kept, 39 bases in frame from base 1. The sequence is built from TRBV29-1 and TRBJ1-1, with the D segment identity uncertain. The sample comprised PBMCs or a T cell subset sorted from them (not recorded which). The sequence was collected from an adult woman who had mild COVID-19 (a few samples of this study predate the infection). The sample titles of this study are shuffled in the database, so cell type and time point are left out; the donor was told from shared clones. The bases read TGCAGCGTTGTACGGGAGTGGGGCACTGAAGCTTTCTTT. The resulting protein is CSVVREWGTEAFF.